This T cell receptor beta chain was retrieved from a study of blood T cell repertoires in COVID-19 (dated by TCRdb to 2018 to 2020). The study in broad terms: Samples from collaborators originated in the United States, Italy and Spain and spanned both the acute and convalescent phases of COVID-19. The material from the prospective study consisted of cDNA or gDNA derived from T cells, B-cell-depleted T cells, or PBMCs. Deeply sampled blood TCRbeta repertoires from subjects exposed to, actively infected with, or recovered from COVID-19 were included in the dataset. The repertoires were released in a freely available public database intended as a resource for research on the immune response to SARS-CoV-2. The samples were drawn from the first 160 participants of the ongoing ImmuneRACE study and from 1,254 subjects provided by 6 global collaborators. Nearly every sample came with metadata listing a de-identified subject ID, COVID-19 status, age in years and sex. Where available, HLA class I and class II types were taken from metadata supplied by the sample provider and were not determined by assay-based typing. The research as a whole found: Clinical and demographic metadata were provided uncurated, with the amount varying by source and participant.

TCRbeta CDR3 regions were amplified from genomic DNA using the immunoSEQ Assay, a bias-controlled multiplex PCR. In the paper's pipeline: The number of nucleated cells in each sample was estimated from the amplification of reference gene primers within the assay. To quantify the absolute abundance of each unique TCRbeta CDR3 rearrangement, sequence reads were collapsed and filtered. For each sample, productive Simpson clonality was calculated by taking the square root of Simpson's diversity index across productive rearrangements. TCRdb obtained this table from immuneACCESS and retained in-frame rearrangements with V and J assigned. These tables miss some clones; where compared with another copy, unresolved V genes account for less than half of the shortfall, and the remainder is unexplained. The V and J calls and clone size come from that table; D and trimming were worked out from the DNA. The sample table contains some 80,000 clones; only one count was recorded for about four fifths of them. The ten largest clones take up less than 20% of the sample.

Each collaborating institution followed its own protocols to collect whole blood in K2EDTA tubes. For TCRbeta analysis, collaborators shipped samples in one of three forms: frozen whole blood, isolated PBMCs, or DNA extracted from either of those sample types. In regard to this clone: Its antigen is still unknown. No base quality information exists; no much larger clone differs at one position.

The sequence was obtained from a woman of 80 years or more with active or convalescent COVID-19. Sequencing was carried out using peripheral blood.

This receptor carries the CDR3 CASSSPQGRELFF. Here is the DNA: TGCGCCAGCAGCTCCCCACAGGGAAGGGAGCTGTTTTTT. In this chain, TRBV5-1 is recombined with TRBJ2-2; the D gene is perhaps TRBD1, from 6 matching bases. Per the germline V gene, SGHRS is the CDR1 and YFSETQ is the CDR2. Trimming at the junction amounts to 3 bases on V and 9 bases on J, and the germline ends lie 12 bases apart. The CDR3, cysteine through phenylalanine, is 13 amino acids long. Only CDR3 DNA is held: 39 bases, read in frame from base 1.